This entry lists 5 T cell receptor beta chains sequenced from one sample in a study of blood T cell repertoires in COVID-19. Clones were read by immunoSEQ multiplex PCR, and TCRdb kept only the in-frame ones, dropping some. The sample records 160,000 or so clones, 70% to 90% being singletons. Sample: PBMCs or T cells enriched from blood (not recorded which). The receptors come from a woman in her forties or fifties who had recovered from COVID-19.

V and J are TRBV27 and TRBJ2-7; the D gene is possibly TRBD1 (6 bases). V lost 8 bases and J lost 3, with 14 bases in between. The CDR3 length is 13 residues. Germline V gene data show CDR1 as MNHEY and CDR2 as SMNVEV (reference sequence). CDR3 protein: CASPRGRGYEQYF. The CDR3 nucleotides read TGTGCCAGCCCCAGGGGCAGGGGCTACGAGCAGTACTTC.

This chain connects TRBV19 to TRBJ2-5, with 8 bases matching TRBD2. The CDR3 is made up of 14 amino acids. Per germline, CDR1 LNHDA and CDR2 SQIVND (reference sequence). V shed 7 bases, J shed 1 base, and the junction held 5 bases outside the gene matches. The CDR3 reads CASTLSGTQETQYF. The CDR3 DNA sequence: TGTGCCAGTACCCTTAGCGGGACCCAAGAGACCCAGTACTTC.

CDR3 DNA: TGTGCCAGCAGTTTAATCACCGGGACAGGGGGCTACAATGAGCAGTTCTTC. This codes for CASSLITGTGGYNEQFF. This chain links TRBV6-2 or TRBV6-3 with TRBJ2-1, with 11 bases matching TRBD1. The ends lost 4 bases at V and 3 bases at J; junction bases unmatched: 8. From germline, CDR1 is MNHEY and CDR2 SVGEGT. The CDR3 is 17 residues long.

In DNA, the CDR3 is TGTGCCAGCAGCTCTCAGACACGGAGGGGCTCAACTAATGAAAAACTGTTTTTT. Protein: CASSSQTRRGSTNEKLFF. The rearrangement links TRBV5-6 to TRBJ1-4, with D tentatively TRBD1 (5 bases). V was cut by 3 bases and J by 0 bases, with 18 bases left in between. Germline CDR1 reads SGHDT; CDR2 reads YYEEEE. The CDR3 runs 18 residues.

This sequence joins TRBV9 and TRBJ1-2; 10 nucleotides match TRBD1. Germline CDR1 reads SGDLS; CDR2 reads YYNGEE. The junction had 4 bases not matched to a gene; V was cut back by 2 bases and J by 3 bases. This CDR3 contains 15 residues. This chain's CDR3 is CASSVGDRGYYGYTF. DNA of the CDR3: TGTGCCAGCAGCGTGGGGGACAGGGGATACTATGGCTACACCTTC.